This T cell receptor beta chain was profiled in a study of immune cell composition in non-small cell lung cancer. Here immunoSEQ multiplex PCR was the method, and the copy in TCRdb shows in-frame clones only, minus some. The table lists more than 15,000 clones, 77% of them singletons. About this clone itself: This specimen includes other DNA sequences encoding the same CDR3.

The CDR3 totals 14 residues. Germline-derived CDR1 and CDR2 are SGHVS and FNYEAQ. Trimming cost V 5 bases and J 2 bases; bases outside gene matches: 5. Normal lung was sampled as far from the tumour as possible, at least 3 cm. The same sample was also studied in work on CD4 T cells in lung cancer.

This receptor was obtained from a human donor with non-small cell lung cancer. The V call is TRBV7-6, the J call TRBJ1-1; 7 bases agree with TRBD1. The sequencing input was non-adjacent lung tissue. The CDR3: CASSAYRGNTEAFF. CDR3 sequence (DNA): TGTGCCAGCAGCGCCTACAGGGGTAACACTGAAGCTTTCTTT. The full variable domain, in which reference TRBV7-6 and TRBJ1-1 provide the parts outside the CDR3, is GAGVSQSPRYKVTKRGQDVALRCDPISGHVSLYWYRQALGQGPEFLTYFNYEAQQDKSGLPNDRFSAERPEGSISTLTIQRTEQRDSAMYRCASSAYRGNTEAFFGQGTRLTVV.